This TCR beta chain was obtained from a study of beta chain features in type 1 diabetes. Expressed TCRB transcripts were sequenced because the entire RNA isolate underwent reverse transcription. The table came from immunoSEQ multiplex PCR; TCRdb's copy has only in-frame clones and leaves some out. The table has nearly 700,000 clones, roughly an eighth seen once. The CDR3 consists of 10 residues. Trimming removed 6 bases at V and 9 bases at J, with 7 bases between. CDR1 and CDR2 (germline): SNHLY, FYNNEI. This clone showed up just a few times. What it binds is not known. Points from the study as a whole: All four CD4+ subsets of Type 1 diabetes patients contained TCRB CDR3s that were moderately but significantly shorter.

The sample consisted of naive CD4+ T cells from blood. This receptor was identified in a man aged 18 to 30 with type 1 diabetes. The V and J genes are TRBV2 and TRBJ2-3; D remains ambiguous. CDR3 DNA: TGTGCCAGCAGGTTGTTAACGCAGTATTTT. This translates into CASRLLTQYF.